This T cell receptor (beta chain) was captured by sequencing in a study of PD-L1 blockade in urothelial cancer. The data were produced by immunoSEQ multiplex PCR, yet TCRdb's version contains in-frame clones alone and is incomplete. Among about 52,000 clones listed, 77% were seen once. There are 16 residues in the CDR3. V was pared by 4 bases and J by 0 bases, with 5 bases of the junction left unmatched. The germline V gene has CDR1 SNHLY and CDR2 FYNNEI. The sequencing here drew on PBMCs, taken around atezolizumab (anti-PD-L1) treatment. The gene calls are TRBV2 and TRBJ2-2; the match to TRBD1 covers 7 bases. The clonotype originates from a man between 65 and 79 years old with urothelial cancer. DNA of the CDR3: TGTGCCAGCAGTGCAAAGACAGGGACGAACACCGGGGAGCTGTTTTTT. Its translation: CASSAKTGTNTGELFF. Looking up the rest from reference TRBV2 and TRBJ2-2 gives the full variable domain: EPEVTQTPSHQVTQMGQEVILRCVPISNHLYFYWYRQILGQKVEFLVSFYNNEISEKSEIFDDQFSVERPDGSNFTLKIRSTKLEDSAMYFCASSAKTGTNTGELFFGEGSRLTVL.